Detailed here is one T cell receptor beta chain. This specimen comes from a study of blood T cell repertoires in COVID-19. Living in under 30 US areas, the participants were between about 18 and 100 years of age. Donors were grouped by their self-reported clinical history. Each exposed participant met a COVID-19 case in the 2 weeks preceding study entry. As handled by the study authors: For nucleated cells, counts were estimated from reference gene primer amplification. The repertoire was sequenced with immunoSEQ multiplex PCR; TCRdb's copy has only in-frame clones and lacks some. The DNA was the basis for D and trimming; V, J and clone size are from that table. The table has around 270,000 clones, over 75% seen once. This TCR was sampled from a woman aged 40 to 50 who had been exposed to COVID-19. Sequencing was performed on PBMCs or T cells enriched from blood (not recorded which).

The CDR3 nucleotides read TGTGCCAGCAGCTTAGTCACAGGGGGGACCTTTGGCTCCGGGGAGCTGTTTTTT. Translating gives CASSLVTGGTFGSGELFF. This chain uses TRBV7-2 with TRBJ2-2; TRBD1 matches 8 bases. The CDR3 runs 18 residues. Germline V gene lookup returns CDR1 SGHTA and CDR2 FQGNSA. V was clipped by 1 base and J by 6 bases; unmatched bases: 13.